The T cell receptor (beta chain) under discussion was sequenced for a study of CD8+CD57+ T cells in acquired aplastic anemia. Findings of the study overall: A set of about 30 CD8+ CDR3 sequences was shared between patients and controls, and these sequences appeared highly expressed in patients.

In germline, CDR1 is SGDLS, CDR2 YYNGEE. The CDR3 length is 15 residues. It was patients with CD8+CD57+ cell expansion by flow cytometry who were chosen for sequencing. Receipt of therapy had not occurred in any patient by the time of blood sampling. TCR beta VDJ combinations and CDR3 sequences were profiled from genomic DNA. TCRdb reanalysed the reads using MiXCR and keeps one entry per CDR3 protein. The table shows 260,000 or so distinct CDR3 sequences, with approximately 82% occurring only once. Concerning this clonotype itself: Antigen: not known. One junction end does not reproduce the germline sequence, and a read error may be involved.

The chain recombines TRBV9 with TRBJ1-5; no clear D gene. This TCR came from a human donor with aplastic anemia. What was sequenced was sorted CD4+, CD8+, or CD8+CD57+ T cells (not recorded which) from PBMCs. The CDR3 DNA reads TGTGCCAGCAGCGTAGGGTCAGCTACGCATCAGCTCCAGCATTTT. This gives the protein CASSVGSATHQLQHF.